The 20 T cell receptor beta chains given below trace back to one sample, sequenced in a study of shared clonotypes between healthy human individuals. The protocol was immunoSEQ multiplex PCR, while the TCRdb copy is restricted to in-frame clones and leaves out a portion. The sample records 600,000 to 750,000 clones, approximately 72% being singletons. The sample was memory CD4+ T cells sorted from blood. The subset is: CD45RA-negative fraction. These receptor sequences come from a woman in her twenties or thirties in good health.

The V and J genes are TRBV28 and TRBJ2-1, with D tentatively TRBD2 (6 bases). The V and J ends lost 5 bases and 4 bases respectively, with 15 bases between them. CDR3 size: 15 residues. CDR1 and CDR2 (germline): MDHEN, SYDVKM. This CDR3 reads CASSRGDRDYNEQFF. The CDR3 DNA reads as TGTGCCAGCAGTCGCGGGGACCGGGATTACAATGAGCAGTTCTTC.

This sequence joins TRBV5-5 and TRBJ2-7, with 11 bases that match TRBD1. With 4 bases clipped from V and 7 bases from J, the junction kept 13 bases outside the gene matches. The CDR3 length is 16 residues. Germline CDR1 reads SGHKS; CDR2 reads YYEKEE (reference sequence). The CDR3 loop reads CASSTIFRDRGKEQYF. CDR3 sequence (DNA): TGTGCCAGCAGCACAATATTCCGGGACAGGGGGAAAGAGCAGTACTTC.

The rearrangement uses TRBV5-6 and TRBJ2-3; 7 nucleotides line up with TRBD1. Germline CDR1 is SGHDT and CDR2 is YYEEEE. The CDR3 runs 13 residues. After removal of 4 bases from V and 3 bases from J, the junction contained 2 bases not matched to a gene. The CDR3 bases are TGTGCCAGCAGCCGGACAGGAACAGATACGCAGTATTTT. It encodes CASSRTGTDTQYF.

V is TRBV5-1 and J is TRBJ2-7, with a tentative D call TRBD2 (6 bases). The length of the CDR3 is 16 residues. Germline V CDR1 and CDR2: SGHRS, YFSETQ. Trimming shortened V by 4 bases and J by 0 bases, and 17 bases separated the two germline ends. The CDR3, as DNA: TGCGCCAGCAGCCGGGAAAGTGGGGGGTTCTCCTACGAGCAGTACTTC. Its protein product is CASSRESGGFSYEQYF.

This sequence joins TRBV18 and TRBJ2-1; D gene uncertain. In germline, CDR1 is KGHSH, CDR2 LQKENI. Trimming pared 2 bases from V and 2 bases from J, leaving 10 bases between. The CDR3 is 15 amino acids. CDR3 in DNA: TGTGCCAGCTCACCAGGATCCTGGGCCTACAATGAGCAGTTCTTC. Encoded protein: CASSPGSWAYNEQFF. The whole variable domain, remainder taken from reference TRBV18 and TRBJ2-1, is NAGVMQNPRHLVRRRGQEARLRCSPMKGHSHVYWYRQLPEEGLKFMVYLQKENIIDESGMPKERFSAEFPKEGPSILRIQQVVRGDSAAYFCASSPGSWAYNEQFFGPGTRLTVL.

The sample holds a few counts of this clone. The chain joins TRBV6-5 to TRBJ2-3; D perhaps matches TRBD2 (6 bases). The CDR3 contains 14 residues. Trimming took 6 bases from V and 2 from J, leaving 12 bases between them. Per germline, CDR1 MNHEY and CDR2 SVGAGI. In DNA form, the CDR3 reads TGTGCCAGCAGCGAGCGGGCACCCACAGATACGCAGTATTTT. Translation gives CASSERAPTDTQYF.

As to this clone: This sample includes further DNA sequences coding for the same CDR3. J is TRBJ2-3 and V is TRBV7-2; TRBD2 matches at 8 bases. Germline trimming cut 4 bases from V and 2 bases from J; bases unmatched to any gene: 8. Germline loops: CDR1 SGHTA, CDR2 FQGNSA. The CDR3 covers 16 residues. The CDR3 DNA is TGTGCCAGCAGCTCGCAACTAGCGGCAAACACAGATACGCAGTATTTT. It yields the protein CASSSQLAANTDTQYF.

The chain recombines TRBV11-2 with TRBJ1-2; tentatively, D is TRBD1 (6 bases). Germline-derived CDR1 and CDR2 are SGHAT and FQNNGV. The CDR3 has 14 amino acids. The germline V and J ends were trimmed by 4 bases and 7 bases, with 16 bases remaining between them. The CDR3 loop is CASSWGGQRGGYTF. The CDR3 DNA reads as TGTGCCAGCAGCTGGGGAGGACAGCGAGGTGGCTACACCTTC.

The chain combines TRBV12-5 with TRBJ2-7; 10 bases align to TRBD1. The germline CDR1 and CDR2 sequences are LGHNT and FRNRAP. CDR3 length: 16 residues. V lost 9 bases to trimming and J lost 4 bases; unmatched junction nucleotides: 15. CDR3 coding DNA: TGTGCTAGAGGGTGCTCGGGACAGGGGATCTTTTACGAGCAGTACTTC. It translates to CARGCSGQGIFYEQYF.

This clone was recorded once. The chain recombines TRBV29-1 with TRBJ2-7, with D perhaps matching TRBD1 or TRBD2 (5 bases each). The CDR3 spans 12 residues. In germline, CDR1 is SQVTM, CDR2 ANQGSEA. V lost 4 bases to trimming and J lost 5 bases, with 12 bases between them. The CDR3 bases are TGCAGCGTTGGTTCCGGGGACCACGAGCAGTACTTC. This sequence encodes CSVGSGDHEQYF.

The rearrangement links TRBV15 to TRBJ2-5; D gene unclear. Gene TRBJ2-7 matches the end of the DNA better, so the J call may be wrong. Germline V CDR1 and CDR2: LNHNV, YYDKDF (reference sequence). This CDR3 has 13 residues. The CDR3 nucleotides are TGTGCCACCAGCAGTCTTGGCTCCTACGAGCAGTACTTC. Translated, it gives CATSSLGSYEQYF.

This chain uses TRBV5-3 with TRBJ2-3; tentatively, D is TRBD1 (6 bases). TRBV5-3 is assigned to the ORF class and has an uncertain function. The CDR3 covers 19 residues. Trimming left V 2 bases short and J 6 bases short, with 28 bases between. The CDR3 sequence is CARSFAKRGFGCCGDTQYF. In nucleotides, the CDR3 is TGTGCCAGAAGCTTCGCAAAGAGGGGGTTCGGATGTTGTGGCGATACGCAGTATTTT.

This clone was counted between two and nine times. V gene TRBV19 combines with J gene TRBJ2-2, with D perhaps matching TRBD1 or TRBD2 (5 bases each). The CDR3 consists of 14 residues. The V gene lost 4 bases and the J gene lost 0 bases, with 6 bases spanning the gap. Germline assignment: CDR1 LNHDA and CDR2 SQIVND (reference sequence). CDR3 residues: CASSRGSNTGELFF. The CDR3 DNA is TGTGCCAGTAGTAGGGGGTCGAACACCGGGGAGCTGTTTTTT.

The chain carries TRBV27 and TRBJ2-6, with D possibly being TRBD1 or TRBD2 (5 bases each). Germline CDR1 MNHEY, CDR2 SMNVEV (reference sequence). V dropped 6 bases and J dropped 0 bases, with 15 bases sitting between them. This CDR3 contains 17 residues. The CDR3 DNA follows: TGTGCCAGCAGATTTAGGTTTGGGGGCTCTGGGGCCAACGTCCTGACTTTC. Amino acids: CASRFRFGGSGANVLTF.

The J gene is TRBJ2-5, the V gene TRBV9; D is undetermined. V lost 8 bases and J lost 2, with 10 bases in between. Germline assignment: CDR1 SGDLS and CDR2 YYNGEE. This CDR3 is built from 12 residues. The CDR3 sequence is CARGKEQETQYF. In nucleotides, the CDR3 is TGTGCCAGAGGGAAAGAACAAGAGACCCAGTACTTC.

The V and J genes are TRBV18 and TRBJ1-5; 7 nucleotides align to TRBD1. This CDR3 has 17 amino acids. V gave up 1 base and J gave up 1 base; unmatched junction bases: 7. Germline V gene sequence: CDR1 KGHSH, CDR2 LQKENI. The CDR3 coding sequence is TGTGCCAGCTCACCACGTCAACAGGGGTTGAGCAATCAGCCCCAGCATTTT. Residues: CASSPRQQGLSNQPQHF.

DNA for the CDR3: TGTGCTGGAAGGGACAGGGGACCCATATTGCAGTATTTT. This codes for CAGRDRGPILQYF. V is TRBV27 and J is TRBJ2-3, with 10 bases fitting TRBD1. Per germline, CDR1 MNHEY and CDR2 SMNVEV (reference sequence). The CDR3 spans 13 residues.

A single count supports this clone. The rearrangement links TRBV28 to TRBJ2-2; D remains ambiguous. This CDR3 has 14 amino acids. Trimming took 3 bases from V and 4 from J, leaving 9 bases between them. Germline CDR1 and CDR2: MDHEN and SYDVKM. This CDR3 is CASSLWPGTGELFF. The CDR3 coding sequence is TGTGCCAGCAGTTTGTGGCCGGGCACCGGGGAGCTGTTTTTT.

This chain connects TRBV28 to TRBJ2-5, with 7 bases identical to TRBD1. Germline values: CDR1 MDHEN, CDR2 SYDVKM. Trimming cost V 4 bases and J 4 bases; bases outside gene matches: 15. The CDR3 has 17 amino acids. The CDR3 is CASSWPLIGKGAETQYF. The CDR3 nucleotides are TGTGCCAGCAGTTGGCCCTTGATCGGGAAGGGGGCAGAGACCCAGTACTTC. Filled out from reference TRBV28 and TRBJ2-5, the complete variable domain reads DVKVTQSSRYLVKRTGEKVFLECVQDMDHENMFWYRQDPGLGLRLIYFSYDVKMKEKGDIPEGYSVSREKKERFSLILESASTNQTSMYLCASSWPLIGKGAETQYFGPGTRLLVL.

The rearrangement joins TRBV5-1 to TRBJ2-2, with 8 bases matching TRBD2. This CDR3 region has 15 residues. Trimming cost V 4 bases and J 4 bases; bases outside gene matches: 6. Germline CDR1 reads SGHRS; CDR2 reads YFSETQ. CDR3 protein: CASSGRGTSTGELFF. The CDR3 DNA is TGCGCCAGCAGCGGGCGCGGGACTAGCACCGGGGAGCTGTTTTTT.